Listed here is a single T cell receptor (beta chain). What it binds is unknown. The entry originates in a study of PD-1 blockade in classical Hodgkin lymphoma. Notes on the study in general: Whereas CD4+ TCR diversity had risen significantly by C4D1, CD8+ TCR diversity had not.

Every patient had relapsed following autologous stem cell transplantation, and cohorts differed in brentuximab vedotin exposure. The protocol was immunoSEQ multiplex PCR, while the TCRdb copy is restricted to in-frame clones and leaves out a portion. The profile shows about 27,000 clones, less than 80% of them singletons. This CDR3 spans 12 amino acids. Trimming cost V 4 bases and J 12 bases, with 12 bases left between them. Germline lookup yields CDR1 SGHNT and CDR2 YENEEA. The receptor was isolated from a human donor with classical Hodgkin lymphoma. The specimen was peripheral blood mononuclear cells (PBMCs), collected before the second cycle of nivolumab. The V call is TRBV11-3, the J call TRBJ1-4, with D uncertain. The CDR3, as DNA: TGTGCCAGCAGCTCCGGGGTCAAGCAACTGTTTTTT. As protein: CASSSGVKQLFF.